The next 18 T cell receptor beta chains were all read from a single sample in a study of neurological immune-mediated disorders. TCRdb fed the 5' RACE reads into MiXCR, producing one record per CDR3 protein. The data hold 20,000 to 25,000 distinct CDR3 sequences, with 15% to 20% observed a single time. Sequenced material: CD8+ T cells from blood. The receptors come from a woman aged 18 to 35 with multiple sclerosis.

The gene calls are TRBV29-1 and TRBJ1-1; D gene unclear. With 7 bases removed from V and 2 bases from J, the gap between germline ends came to 14 bases. This CDR3 is built from 13 residues. Germline CDR1 reads SQVTM; CDR2 reads ANQGSEA. CDR3 region: CSGRSTLNTEAFF. The CDR3 nucleotides read TGCAGCGGAAGGTCGACCCTAAACACTGAAGCTTTCTTT.

The chain uses TRBV5-1 and TRBJ2-7; 9 bases match TRBD2. CDR1 and CDR2 (germline): SGHRS, YFSETQ. V was pared by 4 bases and J by 3 bases, with 8 bases of the junction left unmatched. The CDR3 spans 15 residues. As DNA, the CDR3 is TGCGCCAGCAGCCCCATTAGCGGGGGCAACTACGAGCAGTACTTC. This gives the protein CASSPISGGNYEQYF. The full variable domain, completed using reference TRBV5-1 and TRBJ2-7, is KAGVTQTPRYLIKTRGQQVTLSCSPISGHRSVSWYQQTPGQGLQFLFEYFSETQRNKGNFPGRFSGRQFSNSRSEMNVSTLELGDSALYLCASSPISGGNYEQYFGPGTRLTVT.

This clonotype was seen repeatedly, ten times or more. The chain combines TRBV20-1 with TRBJ2-1; possibly TRBD2 for D (5 bases). The CDR3 runs to 15 residues. Looked up from germline, CDR1 is DFQATT and CDR2 is SNEGSKA (reference sequence). V lost 0 bases, J lost 6 bases, and 15 bases lay in between. The CDR3 reads CSARDTWTAGNEQFF. The CDR3 coding sequence is TGCAGTGCTAGAGATACTTGGACTGCGGGCAATGAGCAGTTCTTC.

There are many counts of this clonotype. This chain uses TRBV20-1 with TRBJ2-3; 12 bases map to TRBD1. There are 18 residues in the CDR3. V gave up 1 base and J gave up 2 bases; unmatched junction bases: 10. Germline-derived CDR1 and CDR2 are DFQATT and SNEGSKA (reference sequence). CDR3 bases: TGCAGTGCTAGAGGGGACAGGGGGCGACTAGGGCCCACAGATACGCAGTATTTT. Amino acid sequence: CSARGDRGRLGPTDTQYF.

This clonotype was seen many times. V gene TRBV12-3 or TRBV12-4 combines with J gene TRBJ1-1, with D possibly matching TRBD1 (6 bases). Deletions cut 5 bases from V and 4 bases from J, with 14 bases between. The CDR3 runs 14 residues. CDR3 DNA: TGTGCCAGCAGTGACGGGGGCATAGGCACTGAAGCTTTCTTT. It yields the protein CASSDGGIGTEAFF.

CDR3 bases: TGCGCCAGCAGCTTGGAACAGGCCTCCGAGCAGTACTTC. Translation: CASSLEQASEQYF. J is TRBJ2-7 and V is TRBV5-1, with a tentative D call TRBD1 (5 bases). Germline V gene sequence: CDR1 SGHRS, CDR2 YFSETQ. The CDR3 loop spans 13 amino acids. The ends were cut back, 0 bases at V and 6 bases at J, with 10 bases in the middle. Supplemented by reference TRBV5-1 and TRBJ2-7, the full variable domain reads KAGVTQTPRYLIKTRGQQVTLSCSPISGHRSVSWYQQTPGQGLQFLFEYFSETQRNKGNFPGRFSGRQFSNSRSEMNVSTLELGDSALYLCASSLEQASEQYFGPGTRLTVT.

In this sample, this clonotype turned up many times. This sequence joins TRBV10-1 and TRBJ2-5, with D perhaps matching TRBD2 (6 bases). The CDR3 is 12 amino acids. Trimming stripped 8 bases from V and 4 bases from J, with 11 bases between. CDR1 and CDR2 (germline): WNHNN, SYGVQD (reference sequence). CDR3 protein: CASPGEAETQYF. The CDR3 DNA follows: TGCGCCAGCCCGGGAGAGGCAGAGACCCAGTACTTC.

Within the sample, this clonotype is medium-sized (0.01 to 0.1%). The V and J genes are TRBV20-1 and TRBJ2-2, with D tentatively TRBD1 or TRBD2 (5 bases each). Germline V gene sequence: CDR1 DFQATT, CDR2 SNEGSKA (reference sequence). The CDR3 covers 15 residues. V lost 4 bases and J lost 6, with 18 bases in between. The CDR3 spells CSATAGEGIAGELFF. The CDR3 nucleotides read TGCAGTGCTACCGCCGGAGAGGGGATCGCCGGGGAGCTGTTTTTT.

This clonotype has a count of ten or more. The chain couples TRBV7-3 to TRBJ2-3; 12 bases are a match to TRBD2. Germline assignment: CDR1 SGHTA and CDR2 FQGTGA. CDR3 length: 17 amino acids. V lost 5 bases, J lost 1 base, and 7 bases stayed unmatched. For the CDR3, the DNA is TGTGCCAGCAGCCTCCGACTAGCGGGGGACCGCACAGATACGCAGTATTTT. Translating it yields CASSLRLAGDRTDTQYF.

This clonotype was seen many times. V is TRBV30 and J is TRBJ1-1, with 10 bases matching TRBD1. CDR3 size: 12 residues. Germline V gives CDR1 GTSNPN, CDR2 SVGIG (reference sequence). CDR3 sequence (DNA): TGTGCTTTAGACAGGGGGCTCGCTGAAGCTTTCTTT. Its protein product is CALDRGLAEAFF.

The CDR3 DNA reads as TGTGCCAGCAGTAGTTCCAGAGAATCCACCGGGGAGCAGTTCTTC. It codes for CASSSSRESTGEQFF. V usage is TRBV28 and J usage is TRBJ2-1; D is ambiguous. This CDR3 contains 15 residues. The germline V gene has CDR1 MDHEN and CDR2 SYDVKM. Between the trimmed V and J ends, which lost 5 bases and 10 bases, there was a span of 21 bases.

In this sample, this clonotype turned up many times. The V call is TRBV7-2, the J call TRBJ1-1; D unclear. Deletions cut 1 base from V and 3 bases from J, with 12 bases between. The germline V gene encodes CDR1 SGHTA and CDR2 FQGNSA. The CDR3 totals 15 residues. The CDR3 loop is CASSLEGGSHTEAFF. DNA for the CDR3: TGTGCCAGCAGCTTAGAAGGAGGGAGCCACACTGAAGCTTTCTTT.

By share, this clonotype counts as medium-sized (0.01 to 0.1%). CDR3 sequence (DNA): TGTGCCAGCAGCACCCACCCTTTTTCGGCCACTGAAGCTTTCTTT. It translates to CASSTHPFSATEAFF. V is TRBV9 and J is TRBJ1-1; D unclear. Germline lookup yields CDR1 SGDLS and CDR2 YYNGEE. The CDR3 contains 15 residues. Trimming pared 4 bases from V and 4 bases from J, leaving 17 bases between.

The sample holds many counts of this clonotype. The chain uses TRBV20-1 and TRBJ2-7, with 12 bases identical to TRBD2. After removal of 6 bases from V and 0 bases from J, the junction contained 15 bases not matched to a gene. The CDR3 has 18 amino acids. Germline assignment: CDR1 DFQATT and CDR2 SNEGSKA (reference sequence). In nucleotides, the CDR3 is TGCAGTGCCGAAGACGAACTAGCGGGGGGCCCCAGCTCCTACGAGCAGTACTTC. This gives the protein CSAEDELAGGPSSYEQYF.

At least ten counts were recorded for this clonotype. The J gene is TRBJ1-6, the V gene TRBV20-1, with 7 bases that match TRBD1. This CDR3 has 15 amino acids. The V and J ends lost 6 bases and 2 bases, in that order; junction bases with no gene match: 7. The germline V gene encodes CDR1 DFQATT and CDR2 SNEGSKA (reference sequence). CDR3 amino acids: CSAPDRKAYNSPLHF. The CDR3 coding sequence is TGCAGTGCGCCGGACAGGAAGGCCTATAATTCACCCCTCCACTTT.

The V call is TRBV20-1, the J call TRBJ2-1; 10 nucleotides align to TRBD1. The CDR3 is made up of 11 amino acids. J lost 12 bases, V lost 6 bases, and 5 bases had no gene match. From germline, CDR1 is DFQATT and CDR2 SNEGSKA (reference sequence). Here the CDR3 DNA reads TGCAGTGCAGACAGGACAGGGGGGCAGTTCTTC. It codes for CSADRTGGQFF.

The sample holds many counts of this clonotype. The chain combines TRBV12-3 or TRBV12-4 with TRBJ1-1; D gene uncertain. This CDR3 contains 22 residues. Trimming took 4 bases from V and 1 from J, leaving 34 bases between them. CDR3 nucleotide sequence: TGTGCCAGCAGTTCCTACCGCCTCCTCACCCTCTTACAGCAGGTGCCGAACACTGAAGCTTTCTTT. It yields the protein CASSSYRLLTLLQQVPNTEAFF.

A few counts support this clonotype. The V gene is TRBV10-3, the J gene TRBJ2-7, with 8 positions matching TRBD1. The length of the CDR3 is 13 residues. Germline CDR1 ENHRY, CDR2 SYGVKD. V trimming: 3 bases; J trimming: 12 bases; junction bases outside the gene matches: 10. The CDR3 region is CAISDSVAGTGYF. CDR3 bases: TGTGCCATCAGTGACTCGGTAGCCGGGACAGGGTACTTC.